There are many counts of the clone carrying this T cell receptor (beta chain). Its antigen is not identified. TCRdb passed the 5' RACE reads through MiXCR, listing each CDR3 protein once. The table lists 470,000 or so distinct CDR3 sequences, roughly 25% of them singletons. The data stem from a study of T-cell memory formation after mild COVID-19. At the level of the study: TCR clusters were mostly confined to one donor each. Findings and caveats of the study: There was no confirmation that second-wave clones peaking on day 37 were SARS-CoV-2 specific. Clones shrinking between day 15 and 85 showed a balanced CD4/CD8 split, and those that grew later tilted toward CD4+. CD4+ contracting clones were mainly CM and EM; CD8+ ones, EMRA.

V dropped 6 bases and J dropped 5; count of bases not matched to a gene: 17. CDR3 length: 19 amino acids. Germline V gene data show CDR1 as MNHEY and CDR2 as SVGEGT. Sequencing input: PBMCs or a T cell subset sorted from them (not recorded which). This chain uses TRBV6-2 or TRBV6-3 with TRBJ2-3; 13 bases match TRBD2. This receptor was identified in an adult woman who had mild COVID-19 (a few samples of this study predate the infection). Cell type and time point are not known. The CDR3 nucleotides read TGTGCCAGCAGCCCTACTAGCGGGAGGGCCGGTTATGTGGAAGATACGCAGTATTTT. This gives the protein CASSPTSGRAGYVEDTQYF.